The clone carrying this T cell receptor beta chain was counted many times. Its specificity is unknown. The data belong to a study of CD8+CD57+ T cells in acquired aplastic anemia. Study-level background: Sorting CD4+ and CD8+ cells gave DNA averaging 3.2 ug.

TCR beta VDJ and CDR3 were profiled, and genomic DNA was the template. TCRdb reprocessed the reads with MiXCR, giving one entry per CDR3 protein. The sample shows roughly 61,000 distinct CDR3 sequences, approximately 50% of them seen only once. All sequencing subjects had displayed CD8+CD57+ cell expansion on flow cytometry. No patient had been given any therapy when blood was sampled. Study-wide results and limits: CD8+ Simpson's diversity showed no significant patient-control difference. Patients and controls shared approximately 28 CD8+ CDR3 sequences.

CDR1 and CDR2 from the germline V gene are MNHNS and SASEGT. Trimming pared 7 bases from V and 4 bases from J, leaving 11 bases between. The CDR3 is made up of 14 amino acids. Sequenced material: sorted CD4+, CD8+, or CD8+CD57+ T cells (not recorded which) from PBMCs. The receptor comes from a human donor with aplastic anemia. The gene calls are TRBV6-1 and TRBJ1-6, with TRBD1 as a possible D gene (6 bases). The CDR3 DNA reads TGTGCCAGCACCGGACAGAAGTATAATTCACCCCTCCACTTT. Translation gives CASTGQKYNSPLHF.